One and the same sample provided the 19 T cell receptor beta chains below, sequenced in a study of regulatory T cells in long-lasting Graves disease. Noted time point: newly diagnosed GD, antithyroid drugs for less than 3 months. RNA isolated from PBMCs was used to make the TCR library. Building the TCR beta libraries relied on iRepertoire HTBI primers, and CDR3 regions underwent Arm-PCR. TCRdb ran MiXCR on the multiplex PCR reads and lists one entry per CDR3 protein. This table has about 540,000 distinct CDR3 sequences, roughly 13% appearing once. The same data also contributed to another study, on T cells in Graves' hyperthyroidism and ophthalmopathy.

The material sequenced was peripheral blood mononuclear cells (PBMCs), taken at new diagnosis, from a patient treated with antithyroid drugs. The receptors derive from a man aged 25 to 45 with Graves disease.

The chain employs TRBV5-6 and TRBJ2-2; TRBD2 aligns across 11 bases. Looked up from germline, CDR1 is SGHDT and CDR2 is YYEEEE. This CDR3 spans 16 amino acids. Trimming took 4 bases from V and 2 from J; bases not matched to a gene: 4. CDR3 sequence (DNA): TGTGCCAGCAGCGGGGGGACTAGCGGAAACACCGGGGAGCTGTTTTTT. Its translation: CASSGGTSGNTGELFF. Variable domain in full (rest from reference TRBV5-6 and TRBJ2-2): DAGVTQSPTHLIKTRGQQVTLRCSPKSGHDTVSWYQQALGQGPQFIFQYYEEEERQRGNFPDRFSGHQFPNYSSELNVNALLLGDSALYLCASSGGTSGNTGELFFGEGSRLTVL.

This chain links TRBV7-9 with TRBJ2-3, with a tentative D call TRBD2 (5 bases). Germline CDR1 reads SEHNR; CDR2 reads FQNEAQ (reference sequence). Trimming removed 6 bases from V and 2 bases from J, with 21 bases in between. The CDR3 is made up of 17 amino acids. CDR3 sequence: CASRPGVKTRYTDTQYF. The CDR3, as DNA: TGTGCCAGCAGGCCCGGGGTAAAGACTCGCTACACAGATACGCAGTATTTT.

The table lists this clonotype with many counts. This chain joins TRBV20-1 and TRBJ1-4, with a weak D call TRBD1 (6 bases). Germline CDR1 DFQATT, CDR2 SNEGSKA (reference sequence). The V end lost 1 base, the J end lost 6 bases, and 15 bases lay between the germline ends. The CDR3 is 15 residues long. The chain's CDR3 is CSARGRGSVDEKLFF. The DNA for the CDR3 is TGCAGTGCTAGAGGGAGGGGGAGCGTCGATGAAAAACTGTTTTTT.

This clonotype occurred a few times. This chain uses TRBV12-3 or TRBV12-4 with TRBJ2-1; TRBD1 might be the D (5 bases). CDR3 length equals 15 residues. V gave up 11 bases and J gave up 4 bases, with 21 bases separating them. The CDR3 reads CAGTETTALYNEQFF. CDR3 sequence (DNA): TGTGCCGGCACCGAGACGACAGCTCTATACAATGAGCAGTTCTTC.

This clonotype was detected ten times or more. This chain joins TRBV11-2 and TRBJ2-3, with D possibly TRBD2 on 5 matching bases. Between the trimmed V and J ends, which lost 6 bases and 6 bases, there was a span of 10 bases. Germline loops: CDR1 SGHAT, CDR2 FQNNGV. The CDR3 is 12 amino acids. CDR3 protein: CASREGGDTQYF. The CDR3 DNA reads TGTGCCAGCAGAGAGGGCGGCGATACGCAGTATTTT. The whole variable domain, filled in from reference TRBV11-2 and TRBJ2-3, reads EAGVAQSPRYKIIEKRQSVAFWCNPISGHATLYWYQQILGQGPKLLIQFQNNGVVDDSQLPKDRFSAERLKGVDSTLKIQPAKLEDSAVYLCASREGGDTQYFGPGTRLTVL.

The chain has TRBV15 and TRBJ2-3; D is unclear. Per germline, CDR1 LNHNV and CDR2 YYDKDF (reference sequence). Trimming left V 2 bases short and J 0 bases short, with 3 bases between. The length of the CDR3 is 13 residues. The CDR3 bases are TGTGCCACCAGCAGACGTAGCACAGATACGCAGTATTTT. It translates to CATSRRSTDTQYF.

There are a few counts of this clonotype. The chain uses TRBV12-3 or TRBV12-4 and TRBJ2-7; possibly TRBD1 or TRBD2 for D (5 bases each). There are 14 residues in the CDR3. The ends were cut back, 6 bases at V and 5 bases at J, with 17 bases in the middle. The CDR3 region is CASSLGDLVHEQYF. CDR3 DNA sequence: TGTGCCAGCAGCTTGGGGGATCTAGTCCACGAGCAGTACTTC.

This clonotype was detected ten times or more. The chain uses TRBV7-8 and TRBJ2-5, with D possibly matching TRBD1 (5 bases). CDR1 and CDR2 (germline): SGHVS, FQNEAQ. This CDR3 has 13 residues. V lost 4 bases to trimming and J lost 1 base, with 7 bases between them. The CDR3 DNA reads TGTGCCAGCAGCTGGGGCTCCCAAGAGACCCAGTACTTC. Amino acid sequence: CASSWGSQETQYF. The full variable domain, rest sourced from reference TRBV7-8 and TRBJ2-5, is GAGVSQSPRYKVAKRGQDVALRCDPISGHVSLFWYQQALGQGPEFLTYFQNEAQLDKSGLPSDRFFAERPEGSVSTLKIQRTQQEDSAVYLCASSWGSQETQYFGPGTRLLVL.

The rearrangement uses TRBV18 and TRBJ2-7; 7 bases align to TRBD1. From germline, CDR1 is KGHSH and CDR2 LQKENI. V trimming: 2 bases; J trimming: 7 bases; junction bases outside the gene matches: 2. This CDR3 is 12 amino acids long. CDR3 residues: CASSPRGREQYF. The CDR3 DNA follows: TGTGCCAGCTCACCAAGGGGGCGGGAGCAGTACTTC.

Ten or more counts support this clonotype. V gene TRBV20-1 combines with J gene TRBJ2-5, with D uncertain. The germline gives CDR1 DFQATT, CDR2 SNEGSKA (reference sequence). CDR3 size: 13 residues. Between the trimmed V and J ends, which lost 5 bases and 3 bases, there was a span of 13 bases. CDR3 sequence reads: CSALDSQKETQYF. CDR3 sequence (DNA): TGCAGTGCTCTAGACTCGCAGAAAGAGACCCAGTACTTC.

In this sample, this clonotype turned up many times. The chain uses TRBV2 and TRBJ2-7, with 9 bases aligning to TRBD2. After removal of 1 base from V and 6 bases from J, the junction contained 4 bases not matched to a gene. The CDR3 has 14 amino acids. CDR1 SNHLY and CDR2 FYNNEI come from the germline V gene. CDR3: CASSEDGLASEQYF. The CDR3 nucleotides read TGTGCCAGCAGTGAAGACGGACTAGCGTCCGAGCAGTACTTC.

This clonotype showed up many times. For the CDR3, the DNA is TGTGCCAGCAGGGGTTCGGCCCCGAGAAATGAGCAGTTCTTC. Translated, it gives CASRGSAPRNEQFF. The rearrangement links TRBV6-2 or TRBV6-3 to TRBJ2-1; D is uncertain. The V end lost 6 bases, the J end lost 7 bases, and 16 bases lay between the germline ends. Per germline, CDR1 MNHEY and CDR2 SVGEGT. The CDR3 is 14 amino acids.

This clonotype has a count of ten or more. The chain carries TRBV7-8 and TRBJ2-7; D might be TRBD2 (5 bases). The CDR3 totals 16 residues. Between the trimmed V and J ends, which lost 4 bases and 7 bases, there was a span of 23 bases. From germline, CDR1 is SGHVS and CDR2 FQNEAQ. The CDR3 DNA follows: TGTGCCAGCAGCTCCCGGCTCTCGGGCCTCCCGGGGGAGCAGTACTTC. This encodes CASSSRLSGLPGEQYF.

This clonotype was seen a handful of times. The chain is built from TRBV6-1 and TRBJ1-1; D not resolved. Germline V gene data show CDR1 as MNHNS and CDR2 as SASEGT. The CDR3 runs to 14 residues. The V end lost 6 bases, the J end lost 4 bases, and 15 bases lay between the germline ends. This chain's CDR3 is CASRLDGGSTEAFF. CDR3 in DNA: TGTGCCAGCAGACTAGACGGTGGGTCCACTGAAGCTTTCTTT.

This clonotype was observed once. The chain is built from TRBV6-9 and TRBJ2-5, with 7 bases matching TRBD2. With 3 bases clipped from V and 5 bases from J, the junction kept 9 bases outside the gene matches. Germline CDR1 is MNHGY and CDR2 is SVAAGI. This CDR3 region has 15 residues. The CDR3 protein is CASSYRAGSQETQYF. The DNA of the CDR3 is TGTGCCAGCAGTTACCGAGCGGGAAGTCAGGAGACCCAGTACTTC.

This clonotype was recorded a few times. This chain connects TRBV5-1 to TRBJ2-1, with unresolved D. Trimming left V 6 bases short and J 10 bases short, with 26 bases between. This CDR3 spans 16 amino acids. Germline V CDR1 and CDR2: SGHRS, YFSETQ. CDR3 amino acids: CASNRRALRSGGEQFF. Written as DNA, the CDR3 is TGCGCCAGCAACCGCCGGGCCCTGCGATCGGGTGGGGAGCAGTTCTTC.

This clonotype came up many times. V is TRBV14 and J is TRBJ2-5; D gene uncertain. Germline V lookup: CDR1 SGHDN, CDR2 FVKESK. The V end lost 6 bases, the J end lost 4 bases, and 12 bases lay between the germline ends. CDR3 length: 13 residues. CDR3: CASSISYGETQYF. The CDR3 region has the DNA TGTGCCAGCAGTATAAGTTATGGAGAGACCCAGTACTTC.

As regards this clonotype: One base away lies a much larger clone, so this may be a sequencing read error. V and J are TRBV6-1 and TRBJ1-3; a possible D gene is TRBD1 (6 bases). Per the germline V gene, CDR1 is MNHNS and CDR2 is SASEGT. The CDR3 is made up of 12 amino acids. CDR3 residues: CASSNNLGQFHF. In DNA, the CDR3 is TGTGCCAGCAGTAATAACCTCGGACAGTTCCACTTT.

This clonotype showed up many times. An end of the junction differs from the germline gene, which may be a read error. The chain joins TRBV12-3 or TRBV12-4 to TRBJ2-3; TRBD1 agrees at 8 bases. CDR3 length equals 14 residues. CDR3 sequence (DNA): TGCGCCAGCAGCCCGGGACAGGGCACAGATACGCAGTATTTT. Residues: CASSPGQGTDTQYF.